This T cell receptor (beta chain) comes out of a study of blood T cell repertoires in COVID-19. In the original workflow: Counts of nucleated cells, estimated from reference gene primer amplification, were obtained. Clones were sequenced by immunoSEQ multiplex PCR, and TCRdb holds only the in-frame ones, with some missing. That table is the source of V, J and clone size, and D and trimming were worked out from the DNA. The data show 75,000 to 80,000 clones, with around 83% seen just once and approximately 11% held by the top ten. V gave up 6 bases and J gave up 6 bases; unmatched junction bases: 6. This CDR3 spans 16 amino acids. Germline CDR1 reads MGHRA; CDR2 reads YSYEKL. Seattle's enrolled individuals joined amid active infection and were then monitored longitudinally.

J is TRBJ2-2 and V is TRBV4-1; 14 bases line up with TRBD2. The sample comprised peripheral blood. The receptor was derived from a man aged 60-69 years with COVID-19, enrolled during active disease. CDR3 DNA sequence: TGCGCCAGCAGACTGGGACTAGCGGGAGTGGCCGGGGAGCTGTTTTTT. Translation gives CASRLGLAGVAGELFF.